The 29 T cell receptor beta chains below were found in one sample sequenced in a study of metastatic and nonmetastatic thyroid tumors. TCRdb reprocessed the PCR reads using MiXCR. The repertoire has approximately 37,000 clones, about 15% of them found once; the top ten carry under 20%. All patients reached thyroid surgery having received no treatment beforehand. The sample comprised blood. These receptors were obtained from a male donor with papillary thyroid cancer or a benign thyroid nodule (not recorded which). Some clones in this sample may be carry-over from other donors' samples.

There are a few counts of this clone. With a much larger clone just one base away, this may be a read error. The sample contains more than one DNA sequence encoding this CDR3. The gene calls are TRBV18 and TRBJ2-7, with D possibly matching TRBD1 (5 bases). Germline loops: CDR1 KGHSH, CDR2 LQKENI. The CDR3 loop spans 12 amino acids. V gave up 3 bases and J gave up 3 bases, with 6 bases separating them. The CDR3 sequence: CASSPGHYEQYF. Written as DNA, the CDR3 is TGTGCCAGCTCACCCGGACACTACGAGCAGTACTTC.

This rearrangement joins TRBV5-1 to TRBJ2-7; a weak D match, TRBD2 (6 bases). V shed 5 bases and J shed 4 bases, with 25 bases lying between them. CDR1 and CDR2 (germline): SGHRS, YFSETQ. The CDR3 loop spans 17 amino acids. CDR3 sequence: CASRFAYSGGRQYEQYF. CDR3 coding DNA: TGCGCCAGCAGATTTGCGTATTCCGGGGGACGACAATACGAGCAGTACTTC.

This clone was detected ten times or more. The genes are TRBV27 and TRBJ1-3; TRBD1 matches at 7 bases. The CDR3 loop spans 15 amino acids. The V gene's germline CDR1 is MNHEY and CDR2 SMNVEV (reference sequence). V shed 3 bases and J 1 base; nucleotides not matched to a gene: 3. The CDR3, as DNA: TGTGCCAGCAGTTTTTCCAGGGGGTCTGGAAACACCATATATTTT. Its protein product is CASSFSRGSGNTIYF.

Details on this clone: The junction shows a germline mismatch at one end, possibly a read error. The chain uses TRBV11-1 and TRBJ2-1, with 7 nucleotides matching TRBD2. The CDR3 sequence is 15 residues long. Per the germline V gene, CDR1 is SGHAT and CDR2 is FQDESV (reference sequence). The CDR3 region is CASSRGGVTYNERFF. CDR3 bases: TGTGCCAGCAGCCGCGGGGGAGTCACCTACAATGAGCGGTTCTTC.

This clone was observed at least ten times. The rearrangement uses TRBV30 and TRBJ1-1, with 10 positions matching TRBD1. The germline CDR1 and CDR2 sequences are GTSNPN and SVGIG (reference sequence). The CDR3 runs to 15 residues. The V gene end was trimmed by 5 bases and the J gene end by 0 bases; junction bases not matched to a gene: 6. The CDR3 region has the DNA TGTGCCTGGCGGGACAGGGGAAGCATGAACACTGAAGCTTTCTTT. This codes for CAWRDRGSMNTEAFF.

At least ten counts were recorded for this clone. V usage is TRBV6-6 and J usage is TRBJ1-1; tentatively, D is TRBD1 (6 bases). V gave up 0 bases and J gave up 3 bases, with 11 bases separating them. The CDR3 loop spans 15 amino acids. Germline CDR1 reads MNHNY; CDR2 reads SVGAGI (reference sequence). The CDR3: CASSYSYRVDTEAFF. The CDR3 coding sequence is TGTGCCAGCAGTTACTCTTACAGGGTCGACACTGAAGCTTTCTTT.

This clone occurred many times. The chain carries TRBV19 and TRBJ1-6; D gene ambiguous. Deletions cut 3 bases from V and 8 bases from J, with 8 bases between. This CDR3 is 13 amino acids long. Germline V CDR1 and CDR2: LNHDA, SQIVND (reference sequence). The CDR3 sequence: CASSIATDSPLHF. Here the CDR3 DNA reads TGTGCCAGTAGTATTGCCACCGATTCACCCCTCCACTTT.

This clone is medium-sized in the sample. The rearrangement joins TRBV11-3 to TRBJ2-7; TRBD2 agrees at 13 bases. This CDR3 is 16 amino acids long. The V and J ends lost 2 bases and 6 bases, in that order; junction bases with no gene match: 7. In germline, CDR1 is SGHNT, CDR2 YENEEA. The CDR3 is CASSLSGTSGTGEQYF. The CDR3 nucleotides are TGTGCCAGCAGCTTAAGTGGGACTAGCGGGACGGGCGAGCAGTACTTC.

The chain has TRBV6-6 and TRBJ1-6; D remains ambiguous. From germline, CDR1 is MNHNY and CDR2 SVGAGI (reference sequence). This CDR3 is 17 amino acids long. With 0 bases removed from V and 1 base from J, the gap between germline ends came to 10 bases. In nucleotides, the CDR3 is TGTGCCAGCAGTTACTCGAGTTTGTTATCCTATAATTCACCCCTCCACTTT. It codes for CASSYSSLLSYNSPLHF.

This clone was recorded at least ten times. The J gene is TRBJ2-3, the V gene TRBV20-1, with TRBD1 as a possible D gene (5 bases). This CDR3 comprises 12 residues. V was cut by 6 bases and J by 7 bases, with 14 bases left in between. Germline-derived CDR1 and CDR2 are DFQATT and SNEGSKA (reference sequence). CDR3 sequence: CSAFPGLNTQYF. In nucleotides, the CDR3 is TGCAGTGCGTTCCCAGGGTTAAATACGCAGTATTTT.

This clone was found once. The chain combines TRBV4-2 with TRBJ2-1; 13 nucleotides align to TRBD2. J lost 0 bases, V lost 4 bases, and 9 bases had no gene match. CDR1 is LGHNA, CDR2 YNFKEQ, per germline. The CDR3 is made up of 19 amino acids. CDR3 amino acids: CASSPALLAGGSSYNEQFF. As DNA, the CDR3 is TGTGCCAGCAGCCCGGCCTTACTAGCGGGAGGGAGCTCCTACAATGAGCAGTTCTTC.

There are many counts of this clone. The genes are TRBV6-6 and TRBJ2-3, with 8 bases aligning to TRBD1. Unmatched junction bases numbered 4, after V lost 2 bases and J lost 3 bases. The CDR3 contains 15 residues. Looked up from germline, CDR1 is MNHNY and CDR2 is SVGAGI (reference sequence). The CDR3 coding sequence is TGTGCCAGCAGTTACGGACAGGGTGGTACAGATACGCAGTATTTT. The encoded protein is CASSYGQGGTDTQYF.

With respect to this clone: One end of the junction does not line up with germline, which may come from a read error. This sequence joins TRBV28 and TRBJ2-5; tentatively, D is TRBD2 (5 bases). CDR3 length: 15 amino acids. The germline CDR1 and CDR2 sequences are MDHEN and SYDVKM. CDR3 sequence: CASLDGGPYKETQYF. Written as DNA, the CDR3 is TGTGCCAGCTTGGACGGAGGTCCGTACAAAGAGACACAGTACTTC.

Ten or more counts support this clone. V gene TRBV3-1 combines with J gene TRBJ2-1; D could derive from TRBD1 or TRBD2 (5 bases each). This CDR3 is built from 13 residues. Between the trimmed V and J ends, which lost 4 bases and 7 bases, there was a span of 11 bases. Looked up from germline, CDR1 is LGHDT and CDR2 is YNNKEL (reference sequence). The chain's CDR3 is CASSPPGLNEQFF. The DNA for the CDR3 is TGTGCCAGCAGCCCTCCGGGGCTGAATGAGCAGTTCTTC.

The table lists this clone with a few counts. The rearrangement joins TRBV19 to TRBJ2-2, with 8 bases matching TRBD2. This CDR3 has 17 residues. The V gene end was trimmed by 8 bases and the J gene end by 2 bases; junction bases not matched to a gene: 13. Germline V lookup: CDR1 LNHDA, CDR2 SQIVND (reference sequence). The CDR3 DNA follows: TGTGCCAGTCAAAGGGGCAGCGGGAGCCTTAACACCGGGGAGCTGTTTTTT. It encodes CASQRGSGSLNTGELFF.

By its share, this clone is medium-sized (0.01 to 0.1%). The CDR3: CASSKGEGATRRDTQYF. In DNA form, the CDR3 reads TGTGCCAGCAGTAAGGGGGAGGGGGCGACTCGCCGCGATACGCAGTATTTT. The V gene is TRBV25-1, the J gene TRBJ2-3; either TRBD1 or TRBD2 may fit D (7 bases each). V was pared by 5 bases and J by 6 bases, with 24 bases between. The germline CDR1 and CDR2 sequences are MGHDK and SYGVNS. The CDR3 is made up of 17 amino acids.

At least ten counts were recorded for this clone. The chain carries TRBV9 and TRBJ1-1; D is perhaps TRBD1 (5 bases). The V gene's germline CDR1 is SGDLS and CDR2 YYNGEE. This CDR3 is built from 14 residues. Between the trimmed V and J ends, which lost 0 bases and 2 bases, there was a span of 8 bases. The DNA of the CDR3 is TGTGCCAGCAGCGTAGCCCGGGACAACACTGAAGCTTTCTTT. Amino acid sequence: CASSVARDNTEAFF.

This clone has ten or more counts. The CDR3 protein is CAWSVHPGELFF. CDR3 DNA: TGTGCCTGGAGTGTACACCCCGGGGAGCTGTTTTTT. V is TRBV30 and J is TRBJ2-2; D is undetermined. V lost 0 bases and J lost 6, with 5 bases in between. The CDR3 is made up of 12 amino acids. Germline V gives CDR1 GTSNPN, CDR2 SVGIG (reference sequence).

This clone appeared many times. The chain uses TRBV6-1 and TRBJ1-5, with D unclear. The V end lost 6 bases, the J end lost 4 bases, and 10 bases lay between the germline ends. The CDR3 is made up of 13 amino acids. The germline gives CDR1 MNHNS, CDR2 SASEGT. CDR3 in DNA: TGTGCCAGCAGAGACACAAAGAATCAGCCCCAGCATTTT. This sequence encodes CASRDTKNQPQHF.

In the case of this clone: It may be a read error: a sequence one base away is much more abundant. In the same sample, other DNA sequences code for this CDR3. The chain uses TRBV20-1 and TRBJ2-7; D could derive from TRBD1 or TRBD2 (5 bases each). Between the trimmed V and J ends, which lost 0 bases and 4 bases, there was a span of 16 bases. The germline CDR1 and CDR2 sequences are DFQATT and SNEGSKA (reference sequence). This CDR3 region has 15 residues. CDR3 nucleotide sequence: TGCAGTGCTAGAGATCAGGGAGCTGGTTTTTACGAGCAGTACTTC. Translation: CSARDQGAGFYEQYF.

This clone was counted many times. The chain links TRBV6-1 to TRBJ2-7, with TRBD2 as a possible D gene (7 bases). Germline CDR1 is MNHNS and CDR2 is SASEGT. Trimming removed 6 bases at V and 6 bases at J, with 18 bases between. The CDR3 loop spans 14 amino acids. Here the CDR3 DNA reads TGTGCCAGCAGGGCCGATGGGGGGGCGGGCGAGCAGTACTTC. Translating it yields CASRADGGAGEQYF.

The rearrangement uses TRBV20-1 and TRBJ2-3; D remains unclear. The CDR3 consists of 16 residues. V was cut by 1 base and J by 6 bases, with 20 bases left in between. Germline V gene sequence: CDR1 DFQATT, CDR2 SNEGSKA (reference sequence). CDR3 sequence reads: CSARGLRAHARDTQYF. In nucleotides, the CDR3 is TGCAGTGCTAGAGGTCTCCGGGCCCACGCTCGTGATACGCAGTATTTT.

Many counts were recorded for this clone. The rearrangement joins TRBV15 to TRBJ1-5, with 9 bases lining up with TRBD1. V was pared by 4 bases and J by 6 bases, with 7 bases of the junction left unmatched. This CDR3 has 15 amino acids. Germline CDR1 is LNHNV and CDR2 is YYDKDF (reference sequence). The CDR3 loop is CATSTRTGVGQPQHF. The CDR3 nucleotides read TGTGCCACCAGCACCCGGACAGGGGTTGGTCAGCCCCAGCATTTT.

Comments on this clone: Relative to the germline gene, one junction end is altered; a read error may explain this. The V and J genes are TRBV3-1 and TRBJ1-6, with TRBD1 matching over 8 bases. This CDR3 comprises 15 residues. Germline V gene sequence: CDR1 LGHDT, CDR2 YNNKEL (reference sequence). CDR3 coding DNA: TGTTCCAGCAGCCTGACAGGGGTGTATAATTCACCCCTCCACTTT. The encoded protein is CSSSLTGVYNSPLHF.

Sample share makes this clone medium-sized. The V gene is TRBV5-1, the J gene TRBJ1-4; 9 nucleotides align to TRBD1. The V and J ends lost 2 bases and 3 bases, in that order; junction bases with no gene match: 2. CDR3 length: 15 residues. Germline V CDR1 and CDR2: SGHRS, YFSETQ. CDR3 protein: CASSFNRGPNEKLFF. In DNA, the CDR3 is TGCGCCAGCAGCTTTAACAGGGGGCCTAATGAAAAACTGTTTTTT.

The chain couples TRBV20-1 to TRBJ2-2, with D tentatively TRBD1 (7 bases). CDR1 DFQATT and CDR2 SNEGSKA come from the germline V gene (reference sequence). V dropped 5 bases and J dropped 14 bases, with 30 bases sitting between them. The CDR3 runs 16 residues. This CDR3 is CSARSKGQGGTVDLFF. The CDR3, as DNA: TGCAGTGCTCGCTCCAAGGGGCAGGGGGGCACCGTGGATCTGTTTTTT.

This clone was seen repeatedly, ten times or more. The rearrangement uses TRBV4-1 and TRBJ1-1; D may be TRBD1 (5 bases). Germline V CDR1 and CDR2: MGHRA, YSYEKL. The CDR3 runs 15 residues. V was shortened by 3 bases and J by 0 bases, with 11 bases between the two germline ends. The CDR3 here is CASSQGRFMNTEAFF. As DNA, the CDR3 is TGCGCCAGCAGCCAGGGACGGTTCATGAACACTGAAGCTTTCTTT.

The V and J genes are TRBV10-3 and TRBJ2-7, with 10 positions matching TRBD2. CDR3 size: 16 residues. CDR1 is ENHRY, CDR2 SYGVKD, per germline. J lost 4 bases, V lost 0 bases, and 6 bases had no gene match. Here the CDR3 reads CAISESLAGRRYEQYF. CDR3 in DNA: TGTGCCATCAGTGAGTCACTAGCGGGAAGGAGGTACGAGCAGTACTTC.

There are many counts of this clone. V usage is TRBV9 and J usage is TRBJ2-5; D is unresolved. The germline gives CDR1 SGDLS, CDR2 YYNGEE. The V end lost 1 base, the J end lost 5 bases, and 12 bases lay between the germline ends. The CDR3 sequence is 14 residues long. The CDR3 nucleotides read TGTGCCAGCAGCGTACTGTGGGGATCTGAGACCCAGTACTTC. As protein: CASSVLWGSETQYF.